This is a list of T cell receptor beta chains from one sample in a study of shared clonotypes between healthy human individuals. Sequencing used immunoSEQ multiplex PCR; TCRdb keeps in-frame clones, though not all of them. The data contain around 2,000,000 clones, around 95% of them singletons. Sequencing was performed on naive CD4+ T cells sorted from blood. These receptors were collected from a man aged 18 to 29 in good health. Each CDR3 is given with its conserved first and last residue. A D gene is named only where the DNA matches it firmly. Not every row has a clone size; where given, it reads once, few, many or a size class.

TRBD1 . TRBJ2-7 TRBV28 TGTGCCAGCAGTTTACCCCGGATCGTGGAGGTCGGACAGGGGAGCCCGTTCTACGAGCAGTACTTC CASSLPRIVEVGQGSPFYEQYF
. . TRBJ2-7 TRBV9 TGTGCCAGCAGCAGAGGGGGCAGCGGGACGTCCTACGAGCAGTACTTC CASSRGGSGTSYEQYF
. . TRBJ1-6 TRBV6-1 TGTGCCAGCAGTGAAGAAGGGGGCCTCCACTTT CASSEEGGLHF
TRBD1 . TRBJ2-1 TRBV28 TGTGCCAGCAGTTTCCAGGGACAGGGGAGAAATGAGCAGTTCTTC CASSFQGQGRNEQFF
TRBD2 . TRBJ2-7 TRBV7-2 TGTGCCAGCAGCTTAGTCGGGGGACTAGCGTCTACCTACGAGCAGTACTTC CASSLVGGLASTYEQYF
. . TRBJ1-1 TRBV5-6 TGTGCCAGCAGCTTGTATTCGGGAATTTCGGGCACTGAAGCTTTCTTT CASSLYSGISGTEAFF
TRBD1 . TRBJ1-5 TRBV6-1 TGTGCCAGCATGTCCCGGGACAGGGGTGGTCAGCCCCAGCATTTT CASMSRDRGGQPQHF
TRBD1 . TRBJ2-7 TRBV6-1 TGTGCCAGCAGGCGCCCAGGGGGAGATAGCAACGAGCAGTACTTC CASRRPGGDSNEQYF
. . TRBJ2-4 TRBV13 TGTGCCAGCAGCAAGGACAGCGATCAAGCCAAAAACATTCAGTACTTC CASSKDSDQAKNIQYF
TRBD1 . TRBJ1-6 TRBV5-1 TGCGCCAGCAGCTTGGAGACAGGGGATAATTCACCCCTCCACTTT CASSLETGDNSPLHF
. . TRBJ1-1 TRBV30 TGTGCCTGGAGGTGGGGGACGGGGAACACTGAAGCTTTCTTT CAWRWGTGNTEAFF
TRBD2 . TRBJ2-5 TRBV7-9 TGTGCCAGCACGCTAGCGGAGTTTATTGGGACCCAGTACTTC CASTLAEFIGTQYF
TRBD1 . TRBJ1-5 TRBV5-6 TGTGCCAGCAGCTTGACAGGGGACTTTAGCAATCAGCCCCAGCATTTT CASSLTGDFSNQPQHF
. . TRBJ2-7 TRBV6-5 TGTGCCAGCAGTTACGAAGCAGGTAGCTACGAGCAGTACTTC CASSYEAGSYEQYF
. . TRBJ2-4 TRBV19 TGTGCCAGTTCTCTTGGAAGGTATCAGGACATTCAGTACTTC CASSLGRYQDIQYF
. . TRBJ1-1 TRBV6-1 TGTGCCAGCAGTGATCAGGAGGCCACTGAAGCTTTCTTT CASSDQEATEAFF
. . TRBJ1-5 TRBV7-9 TGTGCCAGCAGCTTACAGGGTTCGCCCCAGCCCCAGCATTTT CASSLQGSPQPQHF
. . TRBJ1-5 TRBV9 TGTGCCAGCAGCAAGGGGACGGGACAGCCCCAGCATTTT CASSKGTGQPQHF
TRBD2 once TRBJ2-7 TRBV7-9 TGTGCCAGCAGCCGACTAGCGGGAGGCTACGAGCAGTACTTC CASSRLAGGYEQYF
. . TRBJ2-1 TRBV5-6 TGTGCCAGCAGCTTGGGAGGGTTAGGGGGAAATGAGCAGTTCTTC CASSLGGLGGNEQFF
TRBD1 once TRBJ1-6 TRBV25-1 TGTGCCAGCAGTGAAAGGGACAGGGGGCGAAGGGAGGACTCACCCCTCCACTTT CASSERDRGRREDSPLHF
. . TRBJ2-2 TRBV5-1 TGCGCCAGCAGCTCGGGGGTAAGGAACACCGGGGAGCTGTTTTTT CASSSGVRNTGELFF
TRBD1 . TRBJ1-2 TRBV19 TGTGCCAGTAGCCCGGGACAGGGAAACTATGGCTACACCTTC CASSPGQGNYGYTF
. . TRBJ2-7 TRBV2 TGTGCCAGCAGTCCCGGGACTCTCTACGAGCAGTACTTC CASSPGTLYEQYF
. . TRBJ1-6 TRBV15 TGTGCCACCAGCAGAGATCGCCAGGCGAAATCCTATAATTCACCCCTCCACTTT CATSRDRQAKSYNSPLHF
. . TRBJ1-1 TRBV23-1 TGCGCCAGCAGTCCCCAAGCAGGTATTATGAACACTGAAGCTTTCTTT CASSPQAGIMNTEAFF
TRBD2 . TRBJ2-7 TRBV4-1 TGCGCCAGCAGCCCTAGCGGGAGGGCCTTCTACTTC CASSPSGRAFYF
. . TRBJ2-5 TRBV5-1 TGCGCCAGCAGCCACTCGGAGCCCCAAGAGACCCAGTACTTC CASSHSEPQETQYF
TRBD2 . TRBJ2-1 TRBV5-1 TGCGCCAGCAGTCGGGAGGCTAGCTCCTACAATGAGCAGTTCTTC CASSREASSYNEQFF
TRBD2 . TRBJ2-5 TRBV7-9 TGTGCCAGCAGCTTAGGAGCGGGAGGGGTCGAGACCCAGTACTTC CASSLGAGGVETQYF
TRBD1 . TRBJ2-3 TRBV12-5 TGTGCTAGTGGTTTGGTAGGGTCTACGGGACAGACTAGCACAGATACGCAGTATTTT CASGLVGSTGQTSTDTQYF
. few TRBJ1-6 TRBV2 TGTGCCAGCAGTGAAGCGCGGGGTTCACCCCTCCACTTT CASSEARGSPLHF
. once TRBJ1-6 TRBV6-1 TGTGCCAGCAGTGCCAATGGTTCACCCCTCCACTTT CASSANGSPLHF
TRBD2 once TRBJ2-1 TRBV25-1 TGTGCCAGCAGTGAATACGGAAAAGCGGGAGGGCTTTACAATGAGCAGTTCTTC CASSEYGKAGGLYNEQFF
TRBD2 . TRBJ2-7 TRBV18 TGTGCCAGCTCACTGACTCTAGCGGGGGGAGCCTACGAGCAGTACTTC CASSLTLAGGAYEQYF
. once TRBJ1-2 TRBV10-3 TGTGCCATCAGGGGAAGGGGGAGTCACTATGGCTACACCTTC CAIRGRGSHYGYTF
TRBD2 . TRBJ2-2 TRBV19 TGTGCCAGTAGTGCGGCGGGAGTCTTGGGGGAGCTGTTTTTT CASSAAGVLGELFF
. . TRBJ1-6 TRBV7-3 TGTGCCAGCAGCTTAGGACGGCTTAATTCACCCCTCCACTTT CASSLGRLNSPLHF
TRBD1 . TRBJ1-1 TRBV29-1 TGCAGCGCAGGGAGGGACAGGGCTAACACTGAAGCTTTCTTT CSAGRDRANTEAFF
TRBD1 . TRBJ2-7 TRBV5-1 TGCGCCAGCAGCTTCGACAGGGGCCACTACGAGCAGTACTTC CASSFDRGHYEQYF
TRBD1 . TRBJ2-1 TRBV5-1 TGCGCCAGCAGCTTAAACCCGGGACAGGGGGCAGATGAGCAGTTCTTC CASSLNPGQGADEQFF
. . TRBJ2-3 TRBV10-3 TGTGCCATCATGGGGGACACAGATACGCAGTATTTT CAIMGDTDTQYF
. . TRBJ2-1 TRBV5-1 TGCGCCAGCAGCCGCGTGATAGAAGGAGGCCGAAACAATGAGCAGTTCTTC CASSRVIEGGRNNEQFF
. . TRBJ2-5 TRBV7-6 TGTGCCAGCAGCTTAAGTCAGAGGCAGACCCAGTACTTC CASSLSQRQTQYF
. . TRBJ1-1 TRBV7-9 TGTGCCAGCAGCTTAGAGTTGGGAGGAACTGAAGCTTTCTTT CASSLELGGTEAFF
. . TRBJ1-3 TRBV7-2 TGTGCCAGCAGCTTAGTGTTGGGTGACACCATATATTTT CASSLVLGDTIYF
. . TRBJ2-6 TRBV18 TGTGCCAGCTCACCTTACTACTCTGGGGCCAACGTCCTGACTTTC CASSPYYSGANVLTF
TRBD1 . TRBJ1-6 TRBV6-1 TGTGCCAGCAGGGCCCGGGACAGGGAGAATTCACCCCTCCACTTT CASRARDRENSPLHF
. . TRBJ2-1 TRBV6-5 TGTGCCAGCAGTTACGAGTCCCCAACCTACAATGAGCAGTTCTTC CASSYESPTYNEQFF
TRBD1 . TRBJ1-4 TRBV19 TGTGCCAGTAGTATTAGAGGGGGCCGTGAAAAACTGTTTTTT CASSIRGGREKLFF
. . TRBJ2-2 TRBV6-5 TGTGCCAGCAGTTATCTCACCGGGGAGCTGTTTTTT CASSYLTGELFF
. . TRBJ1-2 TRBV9 TGTGCCAGCAGCGTAGAACGGGGGCTCTATGGCTACACCTTC CASSVERGLYGYTF
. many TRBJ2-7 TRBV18 TGTGCCAGCTCACCGGTTCCTAAATACGAGCAGTACTTC CASSPVPKYEQYF
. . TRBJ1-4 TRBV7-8 TGTGCCAGCAGCCTCCGGCAGTCGAGTTACGGGAATGAAAAACTGTTTTTT CASSLRQSSYGNEKLFF
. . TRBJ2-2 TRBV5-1 TGCGCCAGCAGCTTGGCCGAGGGAAACACCGGGGAGCTGTTTTTT CASSLAEGNTGELFF
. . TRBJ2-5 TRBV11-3 TGTGCCAGCAGCTTAGGGAACAGTGTACAAGAGACCCAGTACTTC CASSLGNSVQETQYF